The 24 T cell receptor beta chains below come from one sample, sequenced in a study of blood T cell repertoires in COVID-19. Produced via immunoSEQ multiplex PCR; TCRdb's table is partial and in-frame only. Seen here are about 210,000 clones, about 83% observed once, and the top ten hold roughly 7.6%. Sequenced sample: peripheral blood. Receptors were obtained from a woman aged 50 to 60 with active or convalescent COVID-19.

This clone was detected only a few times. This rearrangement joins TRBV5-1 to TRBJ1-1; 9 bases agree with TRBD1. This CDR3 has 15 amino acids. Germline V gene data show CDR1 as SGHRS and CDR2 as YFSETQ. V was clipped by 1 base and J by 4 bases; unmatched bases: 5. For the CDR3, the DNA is TGCGCCAGCAGCTTGACAGGGGGCCCGGCCACTGAAGCTTTCTTT. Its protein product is CASSLTGGPATEAFF.

The CDR3 nucleotides read TGTGCCAGCAGCGTAGTGAGCGGGCTACATTACAATGAGCAGTTCTTC. It codes for CASSVVSGLHYNEQFF. The rearrangement uses TRBV9 and TRBJ2-1; the D gene is possibly TRBD2 (6 bases). Trimming removed 0 bases at V and 4 bases at J, with 14 bases between. The CDR3 loop spans 16 amino acids. Per the germline V gene, CDR1 is SGDLS and CDR2 is YYNGEE.

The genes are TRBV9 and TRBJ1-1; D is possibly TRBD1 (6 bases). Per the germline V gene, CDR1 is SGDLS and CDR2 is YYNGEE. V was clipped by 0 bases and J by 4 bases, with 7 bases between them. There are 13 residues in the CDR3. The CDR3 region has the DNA TGTGCCAGCAGCGTAGAAGGGGGCACTGAAGCTTTCTTT. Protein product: CASSVEGGTEAFF. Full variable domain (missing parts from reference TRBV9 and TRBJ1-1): DSGVTQTPKHLITATGQRVTLRCSPRSGDLSVYWYQQSLDQGLQFLIQYYNGEERAKGNILERFSAQQFPDLHSELNLSSLELGDSALYFCASSVEGGTEAFFGQGTRLTVV.

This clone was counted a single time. In DNA form, the CDR3 reads TGTGCCAGCAGCCTCAGGGGGCACGGAACTAATGAAAAACTGTTTTTT. Its protein is CASSLRGHGTNEKLFF. The J gene is TRBJ1-4, the V gene TRBV7-9; TRBD1 aligns across 8 bases. The CDR3 sequence is 16 residues long. Germline assignment: CDR1 SEHNR and CDR2 FQNEAQ (reference sequence). V shed 5 bases and J 1 base; nucleotides not matched to a gene: 6. Using reference TRBV7-9 and TRBJ1-4 for the parts outside the CDR3, the full variable domain is DTGVSQNPRHKITKRGQNVTFRCDPISEHNRLYWYRQTLGQGPEFLTYFQNEAQLEKSRLLSDRFSAERPKGSFSTLEIQRTEQGDSAMYLCASSLRGHGTNEKLFFGSGTQLSVL.

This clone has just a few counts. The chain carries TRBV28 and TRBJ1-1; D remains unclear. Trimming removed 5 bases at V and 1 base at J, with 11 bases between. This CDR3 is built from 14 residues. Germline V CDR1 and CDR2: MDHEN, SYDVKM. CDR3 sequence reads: CASSTGEGNTEAFF. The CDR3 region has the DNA TGTGCCAGCAGTACCGGAGAGGGGAACACTGAAGCTTTCTTT.

CDR3 protein: CASRPGTGDDQPQHF. The CDR3 DNA reads as TGTGCCAGCAGACCCGGGACAGGGGATGATCAGCCCCAGCATTTT. V usage is TRBV19 and J usage is TRBJ1-5, with 10 bases that match TRBD1. Trimming removed 9 bases from V and 5 bases from J; junction bases left unmatched: 10. The germline gives CDR1 LNHDA, CDR2 SQIVND (reference sequence). This CDR3 is 15 amino acids long.

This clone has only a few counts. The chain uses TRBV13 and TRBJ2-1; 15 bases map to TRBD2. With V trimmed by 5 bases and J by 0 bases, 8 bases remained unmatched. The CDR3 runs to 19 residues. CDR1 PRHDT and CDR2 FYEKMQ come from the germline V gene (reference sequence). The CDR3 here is CASSLPGLAGGSSYNEQFF. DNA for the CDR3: TGTGCCAGCAGCCTCCCGGGACTAGCGGGAGGAAGCTCCTACAATGAGCAGTTCTTC.

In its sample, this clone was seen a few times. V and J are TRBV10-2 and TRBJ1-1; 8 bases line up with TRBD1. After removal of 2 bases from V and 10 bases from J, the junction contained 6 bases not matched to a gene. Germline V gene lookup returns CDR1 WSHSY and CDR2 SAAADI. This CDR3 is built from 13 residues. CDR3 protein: CASSETGGNLAFF. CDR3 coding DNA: TGCGCCAGCAGTGAGACAGGGGGAAATTTAGCTTTCTTT.

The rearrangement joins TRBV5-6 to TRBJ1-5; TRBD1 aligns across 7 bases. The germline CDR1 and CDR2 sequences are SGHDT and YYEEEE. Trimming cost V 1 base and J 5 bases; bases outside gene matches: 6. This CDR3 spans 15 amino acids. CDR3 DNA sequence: TGTGCCAGCAGCTTGTCGACAGGGAAGGATCAGCCCCAGCATTTT. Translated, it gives CASSLSTGKDQPQHF.

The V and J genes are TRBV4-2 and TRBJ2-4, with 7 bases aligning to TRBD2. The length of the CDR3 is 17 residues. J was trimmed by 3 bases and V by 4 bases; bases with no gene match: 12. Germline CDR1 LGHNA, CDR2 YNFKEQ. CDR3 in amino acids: CASSPSDGGDYKNIQYF. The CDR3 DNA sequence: TGTGCCAGCAGCCCCAGCGACGGTGGGGACTACAAAAACATTCAGTACTTC.

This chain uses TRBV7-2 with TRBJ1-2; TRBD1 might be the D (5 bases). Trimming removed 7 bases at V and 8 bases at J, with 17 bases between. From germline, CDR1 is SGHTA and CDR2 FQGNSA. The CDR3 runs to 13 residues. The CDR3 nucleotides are TGTGCCAGCAACTCCAGGGTAATCGGGGGCTACACCTTC. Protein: CASNSRVIGGYTF.

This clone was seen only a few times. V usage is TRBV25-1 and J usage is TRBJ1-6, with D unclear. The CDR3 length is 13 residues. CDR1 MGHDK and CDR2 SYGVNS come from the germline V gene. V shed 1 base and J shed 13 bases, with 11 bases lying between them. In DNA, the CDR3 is TGTGCCAGCAGTGAATCCCGACTATCGCCCCTCCACTTT. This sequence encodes CASSESRLSPLHF.

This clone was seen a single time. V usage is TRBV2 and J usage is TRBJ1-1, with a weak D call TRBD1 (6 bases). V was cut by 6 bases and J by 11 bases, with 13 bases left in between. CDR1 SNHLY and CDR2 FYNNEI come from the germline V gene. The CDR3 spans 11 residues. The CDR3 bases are TGTGCCAGCAGGGACAGCCCCAGGGCTTTCTTT. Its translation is CASRDSPRAFF.

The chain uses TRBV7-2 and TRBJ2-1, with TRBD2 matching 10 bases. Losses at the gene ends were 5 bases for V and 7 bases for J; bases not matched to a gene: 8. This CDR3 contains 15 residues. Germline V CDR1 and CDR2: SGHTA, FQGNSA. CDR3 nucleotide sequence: TGTGCCAGCAGCCCCCGGACTAGCGGATATAATGAGCAGTTCTTC. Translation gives CASSPRTSGYNEQFF.

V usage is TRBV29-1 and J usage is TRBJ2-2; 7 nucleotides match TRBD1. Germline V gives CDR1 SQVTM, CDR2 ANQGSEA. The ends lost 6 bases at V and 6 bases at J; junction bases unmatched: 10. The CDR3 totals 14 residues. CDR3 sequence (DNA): TGCAGCGTCTCCGACAGGGTGGGGGCCGGGGAGCTGTTTTTT. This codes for CSVSDRVGAGELFF.

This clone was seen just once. CDR3 sequence reads: CASRALGTNEQFF. The CDR3 nucleotides are TGTGCCAGCAGGGCCCTGGGCACTAATGAGCAGTTCTTC. The chain links TRBV27 to TRBJ2-1; D is unclear. The CDR3 is 13 amino acids. Deletions cut 6 bases from V and 7 bases from J, with 13 bases between. Germline V gene data show CDR1 as MNHEY and CDR2 as SMNVEV (reference sequence).

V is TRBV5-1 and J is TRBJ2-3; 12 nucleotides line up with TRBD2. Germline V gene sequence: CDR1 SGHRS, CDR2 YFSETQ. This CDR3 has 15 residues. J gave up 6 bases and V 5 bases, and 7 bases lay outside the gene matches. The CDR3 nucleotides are TGCGCCAGCAGACCCGGGACTAGCGGGCTGGATACGCAGTATTTT. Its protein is CASRPGTSGLDTQYF.

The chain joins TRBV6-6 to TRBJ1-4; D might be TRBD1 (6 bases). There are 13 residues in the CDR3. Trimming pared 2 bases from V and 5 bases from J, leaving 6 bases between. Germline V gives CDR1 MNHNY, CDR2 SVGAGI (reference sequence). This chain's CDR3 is CASSYRGNEKLFF. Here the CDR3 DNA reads TGTGCCAGCAGTTACAGGGGGAATGAAAAACTGTTTTTT.

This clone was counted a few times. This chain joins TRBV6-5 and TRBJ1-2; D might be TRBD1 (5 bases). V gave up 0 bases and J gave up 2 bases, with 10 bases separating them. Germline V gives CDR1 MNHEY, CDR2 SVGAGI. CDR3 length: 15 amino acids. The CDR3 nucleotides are TGTGCCAGCAGTTACTCGTTGGAGGGGAACTATGGCTACACCTTC. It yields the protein CASSYSLEGNYGYTF.

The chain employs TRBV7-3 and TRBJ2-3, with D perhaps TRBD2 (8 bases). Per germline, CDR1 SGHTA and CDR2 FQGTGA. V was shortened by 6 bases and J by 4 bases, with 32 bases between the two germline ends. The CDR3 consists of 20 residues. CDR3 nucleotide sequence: TGTGCCAGCAGGCAAACTCGGGAGGGGGCACCCCGGAAAAGCGCAGATACGCAGTATTTT. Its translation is CASRQTREGAPRKSADTQYF. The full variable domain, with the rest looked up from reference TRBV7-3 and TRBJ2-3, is GAGVSQTPSNKVTEKGKYVELRCDPISGHTALYWYRQSLGQGPEFLIYFQGTGAADDSGLPNDRFFAVRPEGSVSTLKIQRTERGDSAVYLCASRQTREGAPRKSADTQYFGPGTRLTVL.

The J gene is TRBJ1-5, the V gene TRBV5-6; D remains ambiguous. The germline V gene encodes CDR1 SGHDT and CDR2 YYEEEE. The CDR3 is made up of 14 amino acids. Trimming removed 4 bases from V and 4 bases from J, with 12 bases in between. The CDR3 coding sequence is TGTGCCAGCAGCCCTTTCGACGGGAATCAGCCCCAGCATTTT. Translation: CASSPFDGNQPQHF.

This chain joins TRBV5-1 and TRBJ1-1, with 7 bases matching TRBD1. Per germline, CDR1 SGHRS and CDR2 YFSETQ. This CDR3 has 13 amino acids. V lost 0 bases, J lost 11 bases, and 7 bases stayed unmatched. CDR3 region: CASSLVQGGEAFF. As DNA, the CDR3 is TGCGCCAGCAGCTTGGTTCAGGGGGGCGAGGCTTTCTTT. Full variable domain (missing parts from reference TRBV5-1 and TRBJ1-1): KAGVTQTPRYLIKTRGQQVTLSCSPISGHRSVSWYQQTPGQGLQFLFEYFSETQRNKGNFPGRFSGRQFSNSRSEMNVSTLELGDSALYLCASSLVQGGEAFFGQGTRLTVV.

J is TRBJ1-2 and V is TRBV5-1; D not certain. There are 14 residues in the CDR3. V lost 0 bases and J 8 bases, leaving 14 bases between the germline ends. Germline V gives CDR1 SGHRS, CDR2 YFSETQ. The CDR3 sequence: CASSLEQPRRGYTF. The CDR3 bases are TGCGCCAGCAGCTTGGAACAGCCTAGGAGGGGCTACACCTTC.

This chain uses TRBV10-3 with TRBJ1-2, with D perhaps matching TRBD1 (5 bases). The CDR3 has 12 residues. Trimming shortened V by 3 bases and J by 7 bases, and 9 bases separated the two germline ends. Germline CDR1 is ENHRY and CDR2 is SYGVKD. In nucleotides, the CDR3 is TGTGCCATCAGTGAAACGGGGGTTGGCTACACCTTC. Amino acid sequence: CAISETGVGYTF.